The present T cell receptor (beta chain) was sequenced within a study of a mutant IDH1 vaccine in newly diagnosed glioma (dated by TCRdb to the early 2020s). Describing the broader study: Vaccination began 4-6 weeks after radiotherapy alone, or alongside temozolomide cycles in the chemotherapy-containing groups. Of the approximately 33 patients who were treated, approximately 60% were male and about 40% were female, and the mean age was about 37 years. Before enrollment, most patients had been given radiochemotherapy with temozolomide as standard therapy, while the rest had received either radiotherapy alone or temozolomide alone. The week-35 safety follow-up took place at visit V12, and the week-47 end of study took place at visit V13. Peripheral blood was drawn at six visits: V03 (baseline), V05, V07, V10, V12 and V13. For exploratory analyses, longitudinal TCRB deep sequencing was carried out in about 26 treated patients wherever samples were available.

General findings and caveats noted by the study authors: The authors noted that analyses of patient blood samples could not be reproduced because of sample limitations. Pseudoprogression appeared unrelated to alterations in the top peripheral T cell clonotypes detected by TCRB sequencing. Availability determined which PBMC samples were chosen for TCRB deep sequencing. Immune responses induced by the vaccine were seen in over 80% of patients across multiple MHC alleles.

Regarding this clone: The antigen it recognizes is unknown. No base-level quality is on record; no much larger clone is a single base apart.

CDR1 is given as SGDLS and CDR2 as YYNGEE, both from the germline V gene. The germline V end is reduced by 4 bases and the J end by 3 bases; junction bases left unmatched: 7. Including the terminal cysteine and phenylalanine, the CDR3 comprises 14 residues. The read is trimmed to its CDR3 DNA, 42 bases read in frame from base 1. What this sample's time point label stands for: week 47, end of study. Every vaccine dose consisted of 300 ug of a 20-mer mutant IDH1 peptide in Montanide, administered subcutaneously together with topical imiquimod. Across visits V03 through V10, patients got a total of eight vaccinations, given in weeks 1, 3, 5, 7, 11, 15, 19 and 23. Newly diagnosed WHO grade 3 or 4 IDH1-mutant astrocytomas showing loss of nuclear ATRX were present in the donors. The samples were drawn from NOA16, a multicentre, single-arm, open-label phase I trial in Germany that tested a mutant IDH1 peptide vaccine in humans for the first time. Genomic DNA for TCRB sequencing was extracted from EDTA blood using the DNeasy Blood and Tissue Kit.

The library was made by the immunoSEQ multiplex PCR assay. The hsTCRB Kit was used according to the manufacturer's protocol to amplify rearranged TCR beta chain sequences. An Illumina MiSeq was used to sequence the TCRB libraries. As for the authors' bioinformatics: The proprietary platform of the kit vendor was used for demultiplexing, trimming and gene mapping. TCRdb stores this immuneACCESS table with in-frame sequences only. Part of the clones is absent; in the studies checked, under half of the shortfall reflects unresolved V genes, and no reason is known for the rest. Clone size and V and J calls were adopted from that table, with D and trimming inferred from the DNA. The sample table lists over 10,000 clones, about 80% of them with a count of one. Roughly 4% of the sample lies in the top ten.

Sequencing used PBMCs, obtained from a glioma patient whose treatment included an IDH1 peptide vaccine. The chain joins TRBV9 to TRBJ2-7; 7 bases in between match TRBD1. The sequence derives from a woman in her thirties or forties with glioma. The DNA is TGTGCCAGCAGCCCCCGGGACAGAGACTACGAGCAGTACTTC. This yields the protein CASSPRDRDYEQYF. Beyond the CDR3, the reference TRBV9 and TRBJ2-7 genes provide the residues; the full variable domain reads: DSGVTQTPKHLITATGQRVTLRCSPRSGDLSVYWYQQSLDQGLQFLIQYYNGEERAKGNILERFSAQQFPDLHSELNLSSLELGDSALYFCASSPRDRDYEQYFGPGTRLTVT.